The following is a TCR beta chain sequence with its context. Its antigen is as yet unknown. One base away lies a much larger clone, so this may be a sequencing read error. With 4 bases clipped from V and 2 bases from J, the junction kept 2 bases outside the gene matches. The germline CDR1 and CDR2 sequences are SGDLS and YYNGEE. The CDR3 contains 13 residues. This entry comes from a study of shared clonotypes between healthy human individuals. Study-level results: Non-shared clonotypes had lower generation probabilities than clonotypes shared by all four sorted-subset donors.

Profiling relied on immunoSEQ multiplex PCR, and the TCRdb table lists in-frame clones only, not all of them. The sample records about 1 million clones, 75% being singletons. Specimen: memory CD4+ T cells sorted from blood. Subset denoted: CD45RA-negative fraction. The V gene is TRBV9, the J gene TRBJ1-2; 7 positions match TRBD1. This TCR came from a man aged 18 to 30 in good health. CDR3 residues: CASSPDRNYGYTF. The CDR3 DNA is TGTGCCAGCAGCCCGGACAGGAACTATGGCTACACCTTC.